These T cell receptor beta chains were read from a single sample in a study of shared clonotypes between healthy human individuals. Produced via immunoSEQ multiplex PCR; TCRdb's table is partial and in-frame only. This sample has about 1.5 million clones; nearly 99% occur once, and the top ten carry about 0.42%. Sequencing input: naive CD4+ T cells sorted from blood. These receptors were obtained from a man aged 25-45 years in good health. Both conserved end residues are part of each CDR3. The D gene is left open where the match is weak. Clone size is given for some rows only: seen once, a few or many times, or a class if the clone is expanded.

d_gene: .
v_gene: TRBV4-3
j_gene: TRBJ2-1
abundance: .
CDR3aa: CASSQHPGAPYNEQFF
CDR3nt: TGCGCCAGCAGCCAGCACCCAGGGGCCCCCTACAATGAGCAGTTCTTC

d_gene: .
v_gene: TRBV18
j_gene: TRBJ2-7
abundance: .
CDR3aa: CASSPKSLPDSTYEQYF
CDR3nt: TGTGCCAGCTCACCAAAATCTTTGCCGGACAGCACCTACGAGCAGTACTTC

d_gene: .
v_gene: TRBV7-8
j_gene: TRBJ2-7
abundance: once
CDR3aa: CASSPHRVKTYEQYF
CDR3nt: TGTGCCAGCAGCCCACACAGGGTTAAGACCTACGAGCAGTACTTC

d_gene: .
v_gene: TRBV29-1
j_gene: TRBJ1-5
abundance: .
CDR3aa: CSVETGPNQPQHF
CDR3nt: TGCAGCGTCGAGACAGGCCCCAATCAGCCCCAGCATTTT

d_gene: .
v_gene: TRBV9
j_gene: TRBJ1-4
abundance: .
CDR3aa: CASSVQGIGEKLFF
CDR3nt: TGTGCCAGCAGCGTACAGGGGATTGGTGAAAAACTGTTTTTT

d_gene: TRBD1
v_gene: TRBV6-1
j_gene: TRBJ1-2
abundance: .
CDR3aa: CASSGDRPYGYTF
CDR3nt: TGTGCCAGCAGCGGGGACAGACCCTATGGCTACACCTTC

d_gene: .
v_gene: TRBV5-1
j_gene: TRBJ2-6
abundance: .
CDR3aa: CASSSGLASNVLTF
CDR3nt: TGCGCCAGCAGCTCCGGGTTGGCTTCCAACGTCCTGACTTTC

d_gene: TRBD1
v_gene: TRBV18
j_gene: TRBJ1-6
abundance: once
CDR3aa: CASSPLLGQGNNSPLHF
CDR3nt: TGTGCCAGCTCACCACTCCTGGGACAGGGGAATAATTCACCCCTCCACTTT

d_gene: .
v_gene: TRBV30
j_gene: TRBJ2-1
abundance: .
CDR3aa: CAWSSPGRTHNEQFF
CDR3nt: TGTGCCTGGAGTTCCCCGGGACGGACACACAATGAGCAGTTCTTC

d_gene: TRBD2
v_gene: TRBV18
j_gene: TRBJ2-1
abundance: .
CDR3aa: CASSPIAGGNYNEQFF
CDR3nt: TGTGCCAGCTCCCCTATAGCGGGAGGTAACTACAATGAGCAGTTCTTC

d_gene: .
v_gene: TRBV7-6
j_gene: TRBJ1-4
abundance: .
CDR3aa: CASSGGRARGNEKLFF
CDR3nt: TGTGCCAGCAGCGGCGGCAGGGCGAGGGGTAATGAAAAACTGTTTTTT

d_gene: .
v_gene: TRBV18
j_gene: TRBJ1-1
abundance: .
CDR3aa: CASSPGGVIFNTEAFF
CDR3nt: TGTGCCAGCTCACCAGGGGGTGTCATATTCAACACTGAAGCTTTCTTT

d_gene: .
v_gene: TRBV30
j_gene: TRBJ2-2
abundance: .
CDR3aa: CAWSHSAYTGELFF
CDR3nt: TGTGCCTGGAGCCACTCAGCGTACACCGGGGAGCTGTTTTTT

d_gene: .
v_gene: TRBV5-4
j_gene: TRBJ2-2
abundance: .
CDR3aa: CASSPGPGGELFF
CDR3nt: TGTGCCAGCAGCCCTGGGCCGGGAGGGGAGCTGTTTTTT

d_gene: TRBD2
v_gene: TRBV27
j_gene: TRBJ2-2
abundance: .
CDR3aa: CASGLAGGPVTGELFF
CDR3nt: TGTGCCAGTGGACTAGCGGGAGGGCCGGTCACCGGGGAGCTGTTTTTT

d_gene: .
v_gene: TRBV25-1
j_gene: TRBJ1-5
abundance: .
CDR3aa: CASSDLNPGPQHF
CDR3nt: TGTGCCAGCAGTGATCTAAACCCTGGGCCCCAGCATTTT

d_gene: .
v_gene: TRBV18
j_gene: TRBJ2-7
abundance: .
CDR3aa: CASSSKSRYEQYF
CDR3nt: TGTGCCAGCTCATCTAAGAGCCGCTACGAGCAGTACTTC